This TCR beta chain was sequenced in a study of T cells in localized non-small cell lung cancer (dated by TCRdb to about 2020). For context, the study as a whole: Comparing tumors with uninvolved tumor-adjacent lungs, the study looked at the T cell repertoires of roughly 250 patients with early-stage NSCLC. NSCLC patients had a mean age of approximately 72 years, and around 140 were male and 107 female. The cohort comprised some 220 treatment-naïve NSCLC patients with resected, localized lung tumors.

This clone was picked up a small number of times. No antigen is known for it. No per-base quality is available; no much larger clone lies one base away. Overall study outcomes, separate from this receptor: Longer overall survival was associated with higher T cell density in blood, whereas shorter survival was associated with higher clonality in adjacent lung. Uninvolved tumor-adjacent lung showed the highest T cell clonality, higher than tumor, which suggests more focused antigenic responses in the adjacent lung. Because multi-region tumor sequencing was not done, intratumor heterogeneity could not be ruled out. Because the study design was exploratory, TCR variables were selected using unadjusted p-values without false-discovery rate correction. A median of 57 of the top 100 tumor clones turned up in the paired uninvolved adjacent lung, and approximately 30 of those clones also ranked among the top 100 of that same adjacent lung.

The germline V gene encodes CDR1 ENHRY and CDR2 SYGVKD. Measured from the cysteine to the phenylalanine, the CDR3 is 15 residues long. The CDR3 DNA has 45 bases and is translated from base 1. V loses 4 bases, J loses 1 base, and the germline ends lie 14 bases apart. TCR beta CDR3 regions were sequenced from DNA using the immunoSEQ Assay. As for the authors' bioinformatics: T cell density was computed as TCR beta template counts normalized to usable DNA estimated by amplifying housekeeping genes. Using the preseqR package, richness was estimated by extrapolating to 120,000 templates for tissue samples and 400,000 templates for PBMC samples. Clonality was defined as one minus Pielou's evenness. To identify tissue-enriched TCRs, differential abundance testing was run on productive amino-acid clonotypes with a minimum total count of 5 and an alpha of 0.1. Repertoire overlap between compartments was quantified with the Jaccard Index and Morisita Overlap Index. GLIPH clustered TCR beta CDR3s with public tetramer-defined viral CDR3s; viral motifs required at least three viral sequences plus V-gene enrichment. Imported from immuneACCESS, the table was reduced by TCRdb to in-frame sequences with V and J called. These copies leave out some clones; in studies compared against another copy, an unresolved V gene accounts for under half, and the cause of the remainder is not known. The DNA was the basis for D and trimming; V, J and clone size are from that table. Across this sample there are some 27,000 clones, with 70% to 90% seen only once. Jointly, the top ten make up 2.5% to 3% of the sample.

At diagnosis, tumor, uninvolved tumor-adjacent lung and peripheral blood were collected and then preserved as a mix of FFPE and fresh-frozen material. For TCR repertoire profiling, the blood samples were analyzed as peripheral blood mononuclear cells. The rearranged segments are TRBV10-3 and TRBJ2-7; no D gene call is confident. This receptor was obtained from a woman aged 18-55 years with stage I lung adenocarcinoma. This specimen consisted of peripheral blood, obtained before any cancer treatment. The CDR3 reads as follows: CAISGDTQFSYEQYF. In nucleotide form, the sequence is TGTGCCATCAGTGGGGATACACAATTTTCCTACGAGCAGTACTTC.